This T cell receptor beta chain was sequenced for a study of CXCR3-negative and CXCR3-positive naive CD8 T cells. For the study at large: The dataset comprises some 130 million TRB reads in total, with about 1.5 +/- 0.3 million reads per library. Overall study results and limits: Naive CXCR3-positive and CXCR3-negative cells shared similar TRBV-TRBJ usage, unlike memory cells. CXCR3-positive naive cells carried more hydrophobic TRB CDR3s than CXCR3-negative ones.

UMI-labeled 5' RACE TRB cDNA libraries were prepared from the cells. Reanalyzing the 5' RACE reads, TCRdb keeps one entry per CDR3 protein, without DNA. The listing contains around 50,000 distinct CDR3 sequences. Germline V CDR1 and CDR2: SGHVS, FQNEAQ. The CDR3 sequence is 14 residues long. In triplicate, each CD8+ T cell subset was sorted at some 300,000 cells per replicate. The naive CD8+ gate required CD45RO-CCR7+CD27+CD95- phenotype. With respect to this clonotype: Its antigen remains unknown.

V and J are TRBV7-8 and TRBJ2-1; TCRdb's D call, TRBD2, is unchecked because there is no DNA. The receptor's source is a human donor in good health. Some clones in this sample may be carry-over from other donors' samples. Source material: naive CXCR3+ CD8+ T cells from blood. Subset indicated: CD45RO-CCR7+CD27+CD95- naive CD8+ T cells expressing CXCR3 (TNR3+). The CDR3 sequence: CASSLAGRVHEQFF.